The source of this TCR beta chain is a study of T-cell reconstitution after alpha-beta-depleted transplantation in children. The study, taken as a whole, reports: In some patients, recipient T cells and intrathymic progenitors surviving conditioning explained high day-60 diversity. T-cell numbers and diversity one year post-transplant derived largely from freshly generated T cells. Reportedly, alpha-beta T cells present about two months post-transplant originated from several hundred expanded clones of graft origin.

Preparation of the TCRbeta library involved a method that used unique molecular identifiers. TCRdb fed the PCR reads into MiXCR, producing one record per CDR3 protein. The sample holds about 980,000 distinct CDR3 sequences, about 31% seen once. V lost 6 bases and J lost 1; bases outside the gene matches: 5. Germline loops: CDR1 MDHEN, CDR2 SYDVKM. The CDR3 sequence is 16 residues long. Comments on this clonotype: The antigen remains undetermined.

The chain employs TRBV28 and TRBJ2-2; 10 nucleotides line up with TRBD1. Specimen: PBMCs, mostly from graft donor cells, collected 360 days after TCRalphabeta/CD19-depleted stem cell transplant. The clonotype originates from a boy under two years old who had a stem cell transplant for SCID, so the T cells may come from the graft donor. Written as DNA, the CDR3 is TGTGCCAGCAGCCGACAGGGGGCGGTGAACACCGGGGAGCTGTTTTTT. Protein: CASSRQGAVNTGELFF.